The 23 T cell receptor beta chains listed next were all sequenced from one sample in a study of CD8 T cells in Susac syndrome. RNA in amounts of roughly 0.5 to 1 ug was reverse transcribed with random hexamers. MiXCR, run by TCRdb on the immunoSEQ multiplex PCR reads, gives a single entry per CDR3 protein. Of roughly 300,000 distinct CDR3 sequences in the sample, 70% to 90% were seen once. The sample consisted of CD8+ T cells from PBMCs. Receptors were obtained from a human donor with multiple sclerosis.

The CDR3 loop is CASEGLADVNEQFF. Written as DNA, the CDR3 is TGTGCCAGTGAGGGACTAGCGGATGTAAATGAGCAGTTCTTC. This chain joins TRBV19 and TRBJ2-1; 11 positions agree with TRBD2. The CDR3 length is 14 residues. Losses at the gene ends were 8 bases for V and 7 bases for J; bases not matched to a gene: 7. Germline V gene lookup returns CDR1 LNHDA and CDR2 SQIVND (reference sequence).

The J gene is TRBJ2-3, the V gene TRBV13; 11 positions agree with TRBD2. Losses at the gene ends were 6 bases for V and 3 bases for J; bases not matched to a gene: 5. The length of the CDR3 is 15 residues. Germline CDR1 and CDR2: PRHDT and FYEKMQ (reference sequence). CDR3 protein: CASRRTSGLTDTQYF. The CDR3 nucleotides read TGTGCCAGCAGGCGGACTAGCGGGCTAACAGATACGCAGTATTTT.

This clonotype appeared a single time. This chain joins TRBV3-1 and TRBJ2-7; D ambiguous. The CDR3 is 15 amino acids. V was shortened by 1 base and J by 0 bases, with 10 bases between the two germline ends. CDR1 and CDR2 (germline): LGHDT, YNNKEL (reference sequence). The chain's CDR3 is CASSQAANPSYEQYF. In DNA, the CDR3 is TGTGCCAGCAGCCAAGCAGCCAACCCCTCCTACGAGCAGTACTTC.

CDR3 sequence (DNA): TGTGCCAGCAGTTGGGGGGGGCCCTACAATGAGCAGTTCTTC. It yields the protein CASSWGGPYNEQFF. The rearrangement joins TRBV27 to TRBJ2-1, with a possible D match to TRBD2 (7 bases). Per the germline V gene, CDR1 is MNHEY and CDR2 is SMNVEV (reference sequence). The CDR3 is made up of 14 amino acids. The V end was cut by 4 bases, the J end by 2 bases, with 9 bases between.

The genes are TRBV4-1 and TRBJ2-7, with D possibly matching TRBD2 (6 bases). Trimming pared 0 bases from V and 3 bases from J, leaving 15 bases between. Germline CDR1 and CDR2: MGHRA and YSYEKL. This CDR3 contains 16 residues. CDR3 bases: TGCGCCAGCAGCCAAGAAACGGGACTCCAGAACTACGAGCAGTACTTC. Its translation is CASSQETGLQNYEQYF.

This chain connects TRBV19 to TRBJ1-1; 10 positions match TRBD1. The V segment lost 3 bases and the J segment 4 bases; nucleotides outside the gene matches: 2. The CDR3 is 14 residues long. Germline CDR1 and CDR2: LNHDA and SQIVND (reference sequence). The CDR3 DNA follows: TGTGCCAGTAGTATGACAGGGGGCGGCACTGAAGCTTTCTTT. Its translation is CASSMTGGGTEAFF.

The J gene is TRBJ2-1, the V gene TRBV5-6; no clear D. Germline values: CDR1 SGHDT, CDR2 YYEEEE. Trimming stripped 1 base from V and 9 bases from J, with 11 bases between. The CDR3 sequence is 13 residues long. In nucleotides, the CDR3 is TGTGCCAGCAGCTTGTCAGCCAAGCCTGAGCAGTTCTTC. This encodes CASSLSAKPEQFF.

J is TRBJ2-7 and V is TRBV11-3, with D unresolved. Trimming pared 3 bases from V and 5 bases from J, leaving 11 bases between. CDR1 is SGHNT and CDR2 is YENEEA in the germline V gene. This CDR3 is 13 amino acids long. CDR3 DNA: TGTGCCAGCAGCTTCACTCCCCTGGACGAGCAGTACTTC. It specifies CASSFTPLDEQYF.

The chain has TRBV6-5 and TRBJ2-1; 9 bases are a match to TRBD2. V trimming: 0 bases; J trimming: 7 bases; junction bases outside the gene matches: 7. CDR1 and CDR2 from the germline V gene are MNHEY and SVGAGI. The CDR3 totals 16 residues. As DNA, the CDR3 is TGTGCCAGCAGTTACTCGTCTAGCGGGAACGTTAATGAGCAGTTCTTC. It codes for CASSYSSSGNVNEQFF.

The rearrangement joins TRBV27 to TRBJ1-1; 10 positions agree with TRBD1. The germline CDR1 and CDR2 sequences are MNHEY and SMNVEV (reference sequence). The length of the CDR3 is 16 residues. The J segment lost 0 bases and the V segment lost 5 bases, leaving 6 bases of the junction unmatched. The CDR3 loop is CASSPLTGGMNTEAFF. The CDR3 coding sequence is TGTGCCAGCAGTCCTTTGACAGGGGGCATGAACACTGAAGCTTTCTTT.

The J gene is TRBJ2-1, the V gene TRBV2, with a weak D call TRBD1 (5 bases). The V gene's germline CDR1 is SNHLY and CDR2 FYNNEI. Between the trimmed V and J ends, which lost 3 bases and 3 bases, there was a span of 12 bases. The CDR3 has 15 residues. The CDR3 nucleotides are TGTGCCAGCAGTGAGGGGCTAGAACTCTACAATGAGCAGTTCTTC. This translates into CASSEGLELYNEQFF.

In this sample, this clonotype turned up once. The chain links TRBV28 to TRBJ2-2; 8 bases align to TRBD2. CDR3 length equals 17 residues. The J segment lost 4 bases and the V segment lost 1 base, leaving 8 bases of the junction unmatched. Germline V gives CDR1 MDHEN, CDR2 SYDVKM. CDR3 nucleotides: TGTGCCAGCAGTTTATTACTTGGACTAGCCAGCACCGGGGAGCTGTTTTTT. The encoded protein is CASSLLLGLASTGELFF.

The chain uses TRBV19 and TRBJ2-1, with 15 bases identical to TRBD2. CDR3 size: 17 residues. Germline CDR1 is LNHDA and CDR2 is SQIVND (reference sequence). The V and J ends lost 0 bases and 9 bases, in that order; junction bases with no gene match: 6. The CDR3 region has the DNA TGTGCCAGTAGTATAGACCCTGGACTAGCGGGAGGGCTTGAGCAGTTCTTC. Its translation: CASSIDPGLAGGLEQFF.

The chain employs TRBV6-4 and TRBJ2-1, with 12 bases matching TRBD1. The CDR3 sequence is 15 residues long. V gave up 0 bases and J gave up 8 bases; unmatched junction bases: 2. Germline values: CDR1 MRHNA, CDR2 SNTAGT. CDR3 DNA sequence: TGTGCCAGCAGTGACTCGGGACAGGGGGCTGATGAGCAGTTCTTC. This gives the protein CASSDSGQGADEQFF.

The J gene is TRBJ2-5, the V gene TRBV9, with TRBD2 matching 11 bases. The CDR3 contains 13 residues. Germline V lookup: CDR1 SGDLS, CDR2 YYNGEE. V trimming: 3 bases; J trimming: 6 bases; junction bases outside the gene matches: 1. CDR3 in amino acids: CASSGLAGKTQYF. The CDR3 nucleotides are TGTGCCAGCAGCGGACTAGCGGGAAAGACCCAGTACTTC.

V is TRBV12-5 and J is TRBJ2-7, with D tentatively TRBD2 (6 bases). The CDR3 length is 13 residues. In germline, CDR1 is LGHNT, CDR2 FRNRAP. Trimming removed 5 bases from V and 3 bases from J, with 11 bases in between. DNA of the CDR3: TGTGCTAGTGGTGCAGGAGGGATCTACGAGCAGTACTTC. Its translation: CASGAGGIYEQYF.

The chain combines TRBV6-5 with TRBJ2-7; TRBD2 matches 8 bases. Losses at the gene ends were 5 bases for V and 6 bases for J; bases not matched to a gene: 9. CDR3 length: 14 amino acids. Germline V lookup: CDR1 MNHEY, CDR2 SVGAGI. CDR3: CASSLSGGPGEQYF. The CDR3 bases are TGTGCCAGCAGTCTCTCGGGAGGGCCGGGCGAGCAGTACTTC.

This sequence joins TRBV6-1 and TRBJ2-1; 11 positions match TRBD2. The CDR3 has 16 residues. Germline loops: CDR1 MNHNS, CDR2 SASEGT. The V segment lost 5 bases and the J segment 7 bases; nucleotides outside the gene matches: 10. For the CDR3, the DNA is TGTGCCAGCAGTCGATCTGGGACTAGCGGTGTGAATGAGCAGTTCTTC. Amino acids: CASSRSGTSGVNEQFF.

The chain employs TRBV2 and TRBJ2-1, with a possible D match to TRBD2 (6 bases). Trimming removed 6 bases from V and 5 bases from J, with 14 bases in between. CDR3 size: 14 residues. Per the germline V gene, CDR1 is SNHLY and CDR2 is FYNNEI. The DNA for the CDR3 is TGTGCCAGCAGAGCCCTCCCTAGCGACAATGAGCAGTTCTTC. Amino acids: CASRALPSDNEQFF.

The chain joins TRBV20-1 to TRBJ2-7; 8 bases are a match to TRBD2. The V segment lost 1 base and the J segment 1 base; nucleotides outside the gene matches: 6. Germline-derived CDR1 and CDR2 are DFQATT and SNEGSKA (reference sequence). The CDR3 is 15 residues long. CDR3 sequence: CSARVVLAGSYEQYF. CDR3 nucleotide sequence: TGCAGTGCTAGAGTAGTCCTAGCGGGTTCCTACGAGCAGTACTTC.

In its sample, this clonotype was seen a few times. The gene calls are TRBV7-2 and TRBJ2-7; D gene unclear. The CDR3 sequence is 13 residues long. The germline CDR1 and CDR2 sequences are SGHTA and FQGNSA. V was clipped by 6 bases and J by 0 bases, with 9 bases between them. As DNA, the CDR3 is TGTGCCAGCAGTTGGGGTAGCTCCTACGAGCAGTACTTC. This gives the protein CASSWGSSYEQYF.

The chain joins TRBV9 to TRBJ2-1, with TRBD2 identical over 9 bases. Germline CDR1 is SGDLS and CDR2 is YYNGEE. CDR3 length: 17 residues. J lost 8 bases, V lost 3 bases, and 15 bases had no gene match. Here the CDR3 reads CASSANPAGGFGDEQFF. CDR3 sequence (DNA): TGTGCCAGCAGCGCCAATCCCGCGGGAGGGTTTGGGGATGAGCAGTTCTTC.

The chain joins TRBV7-6 to TRBJ2-2, with 9 bases fitting TRBD1. Germline V gives CDR1 SGHVS, CDR2 FNYEAQ. The CDR3 runs to 19 residues. Trimming took 2 bases from V and 0 from J; bases not matched to a gene: 10. The CDR3 DNA is TGTGCCAGCAGCTTACAGGACAGGGGTTATTACGCGAACACCGGGGAGCTGTTTTTT. Translated: CASSLQDRGYYANTGELFF.